This section outlines one T cell receptor beta chain sequence together with its context. No antigen is known for it. The trim removed 2 bases at V and 8 bases at J, leaving 6 bases unmatched. This CDR3 region has 14 residues. Germline CDR1 and CDR2: SGHRS and YFSETQ. Over chemoradiotherapy, repertoires were sampled more than once. The data were taken from a study of chemoradiotherapy in HPV16-positive cancers. Turning to the study itself: Candidate HPV-specific T-cell clones and common TCR motifs came from functional assays in a couple of HPV16-positive patients. Overall study results and limits: Non-HPV-specific T cells did not expand in tumors during treatment, whereas candidate HPV-specific clones and E7-related motifs did.

The repertoire was sequenced with immunoSEQ multiplex PCR; TCRdb's copy has only in-frame clones and lacks some. The table has some 13,000 clones, 85% to 90% seen once; the top ten hold roughly 6.1%. The origin of this receptor is a human donor with HPV-associated anogenital cancer. The source material was blood, sampled from a patient who underwent chemoradiotherapy. This sequence joins TRBV5-1 and TRBJ1-4, with 7 positions matching TRBD1. This chain's CDR3 is CASSFRDSGEKLFF. DNA of the CDR3: TGCGCCAGCAGCTTCCGGGACAGTGGCGAAAAACTGTTTTTT.